The 23 T cell receptor beta chains presented below share a single source sample, sequenced in a study of beta chain features in type 1 diabetes. Sequencing targeted expressed TCRB transcripts, as all isolated RNA had been reverse transcribed. Here immunoSEQ multiplex PCR was the method, and the copy in TCRdb shows in-frame clones only, minus some. The table includes approximately 340,000 clones, over 12% detected once. Sequencing was carried out using naive CD4+ T cells from blood. The receptors shown here come from a woman between 18 and 30 years old in good health.

This clone was seen only a few times. This rearrangement joins TRBV6-5 to TRBJ2-5; 7 bases align to TRBD1. Germline CDR1 MNHEY, CDR2 SVGAGI. Losses at the gene ends were 5 bases for V and 1 base for J; bases not matched to a gene: 7. This CDR3 region has 15 residues. This chain's CDR3 is CASSLLTGTQETQYF. In DNA form, the CDR3 reads TGTGCCAGCAGTCTCTTGACAGGGACCCAAGAGACCCAGTACTTC.

The chain links TRBV5-1 to TRBJ1-2; maybe TRBD1 (6 bases). This CDR3 region has 14 residues. From germline, CDR1 is SGHRS and CDR2 YFSETQ. V was shortened by 1 base and J by 7 bases, with 14 bases between the two germline ends. The DNA for the CDR3 is TGCGCCAGCAGCTTGTTAACACAGGGCCGTGGCTACACCTTC. Protein product: CASSLLTQGRGYTF.

Points on this clone: Because the CDR3's place on the DNA is in doubt, the DNA is left out and the CDR3 is given as listed by TCRdb. This chain joins TRBV28 and TRBJ2-7; the table's D gene call, TRBD2, was not cross checked with the DNA. With termini counted, the CDR3 has 16 amino acids. Germline V lookup: CDR1 MDHEN, CDR2 SYDVKM. This CDR3 reads CASSTSTSGSSYEQYF.

CDR3 sequence reads: CAWSTGLADNEQFF. CDR3 DNA sequence: TGTGCCTGGAGTACGGGACTAGCGGACAATGAGCAGTTCTTC. The rearrangement joins TRBV30 to TRBJ2-1; 11 bases fit TRBD2. The germline CDR1 and CDR2 sequences are GTSNPN and SVGIG (reference sequence). This CDR3 comprises 14 residues. With V trimmed by 2 bases and J by 5 bases, 2 bases remained unmatched.

This clone was counted between two and nine times. The chain recombines TRBV9 with TRBJ2-2; D is unclear. Germline loops: CDR1 SGDLS, CDR2 YYNGEE. The CDR3 spans 15 residues. The V and J ends lost 0 bases and 5 bases respectively, with 11 bases between them. For the CDR3, the DNA is TGTGCCAGCAGCGTAGAACTCCTTAGTACCGGGGAGCTGTTTTTT. The encoded protein is CASSVELLSTGELFF.

A few counts support this clone. Distinct nucleotide sequences in the sample also encode this CDR3. The rearrangement links TRBV29-1 to TRBJ2-7; D is perhaps TRBD2 (5 bases). The CDR3 contains 11 residues. Germline-derived CDR1 and CDR2 are SQVTM and ANQGSEA. V lost 6 bases to trimming and J lost 3 bases, with 9 bases between them. CDR3 in amino acids: CSVRGFYEQYF. The CDR3 region has the DNA TGCAGCGTCCGCGGGTTCTACGAGCAGTACTTC.

This clone was counted a few times. The V gene is TRBV13, the J gene TRBJ2-3, with D possibly matching TRBD2 (7 bases). V lost 8 bases and J 5 bases, leaving 17 bases between the germline ends. CDR3 length equals 14 residues. Per germline, CDR1 PRHDT and CDR2 FYEKMQ (reference sequence). The CDR3: CASRVGGAEDTQYF. The CDR3, as DNA: TGTGCCAGCCGCGTGGGGGGGGCTGAAGATACGCAGTATTTT.

This clone was seen more than once but under ten times. The chain carries TRBV19 and TRBJ2-1; possibly TRBD1 for D (5 bases). The germline CDR1 and CDR2 sequences are LNHDA and SQIVND (reference sequence). The CDR3 extends over 14 amino acids. V lost 4 bases and J lost 6, with 13 bases in between. DNA for the CDR3: TGTGCCAGTAGTACTCCAGGGTTGGCCAATGAGCAGTTCTTC. This sequence encodes CASSTPGLANEQFF.

This clone was picked up a small number of times. The chain employs TRBV5-1 and TRBJ2-7; D is unclear. The CDR3 sequence is 13 residues long. The germline V gene has CDR1 SGHRS and CDR2 YFSETQ. The V end was cut by 4 bases, the J end by 1 base, with 9 bases between. CDR3 sequence (DNA): TGCGCCAGCAGCCTCACAAGTTCCTACGAGCAGTACTTC. Amino acid sequence: CASSLTSSYEQYF. The full variable domain, in which reference TRBV5-1 and TRBJ2-7 provide the parts outside the CDR3, is KAGVTQTPRYLIKTRGQQVTLSCSPISGHRSVSWYQQTPGQGLQFLFEYFSETQRNKGNFPGRFSGRQFSNSRSEMNVSTLELGDSALYLCASSLTSSYEQYFGPGTRLTVT.

There are a few counts of this clone. The chain combines TRBV6-6 with TRBJ1-4, with 11 nucleotides matching TRBD1. The CDR3 is 15 residues long. With 6 bases clipped from V and 3 bases from J, the junction kept 3 bases outside the gene matches. Germline CDR1 is MNHNY and CDR2 is SVGAGI (reference sequence). Written as DNA, the CDR3 is TGTGCCAGCAGCGGACAGGGGGCGGCTAATGAAAAACTGTTTTTT. It yields the protein CASSGQGAANEKLFF.

This clone was seen only a few times. This sequence joins TRBV30 and TRBJ2-6; D is perhaps TRBD1 (5 bases). In germline, CDR1 is GTSNPN, CDR2 SVGIG (reference sequence). Trimming shortened V by 8 bases and J by 2 bases, and 10 bases separated the two germline ends. The length of the CDR3 is 13 residues. Written as DNA, the CDR3 is TGTGCCAGGTCACAGGCTGGGGCCAACGTCCTGACTTTC. Its translation: CARSQAGANVLTF.

The chain links TRBV7-9 to TRBJ2-5; 9 nucleotides line up with TRBD1. Germline V gene data show CDR1 as SEHNR and CDR2 as FQNEAQ (reference sequence). J lost 2 bases, V lost 4 bases, and 5 bases had no gene match. The CDR3 extends over 15 amino acids. The CDR3 reads CASSSGTGKQETQYF. The CDR3, as DNA: TGTGCCAGCAGCTCCGGGACAGGGAAGCAAGAGACCCAGTACTTC.

This clone was seen a handful of times. V usage is TRBV29-1 and J usage is TRBJ2-4; 8 positions agree with TRBD1. The CDR3 runs to 12 residues. Looked up from germline, CDR1 is SQVTM and CDR2 is ANQGSEA. Germline trimming cut 6 bases from V and 5 bases from J; bases unmatched to any gene: 3. CDR3 amino acids: CSVGRGQNIQYF. The CDR3, as DNA: TGCAGCGTCGGCAGGGGGCAAAACATTCAGTACTTC.

This clone was detected only a few times. The chain carries TRBV30 and TRBJ2-6, with no clear D. The germline V gene has CDR1 GTSNPN and CDR2 SVGIG (reference sequence). The CDR3 has 15 amino acids. The germline V and J ends were trimmed by 3 bases and 1 base, with 10 bases remaining between them. The CDR3 is CAWSPPTSGANVLTF. The CDR3 DNA reads as TGTGCCTGGAGCCCCCCCACATCTGGGGCCAACGTCCTGACTTTC.

The chain is built from TRBV29-1 and TRBJ2-4; D is ambiguous. There are 14 residues in the CDR3. Trimming left V 1 base short and J 0 bases short, with 7 bases between. Germline-derived CDR1 and CDR2 are SQVTM and ANQGSEA. CDR3 coding DNA: TGCAGCGTTGAAGCAGGTTTAGCCAAAAACATTCAGTACTTC. Protein: CSVEAGLAKNIQYF.

The chain recombines TRBV7-9 with TRBJ1-2; 10 nucleotides line up with TRBD1. Germline-derived CDR1 and CDR2 are SEHNR and FQNEAQ (reference sequence). This CDR3 region has 15 residues. Unmatched junction bases numbered 6, after V lost 4 bases and J lost 4 bases. The CDR3 region is CASSSDGQGVYGYTF. As DNA, the CDR3 is TGTGCCAGCAGCTCTGATGGACAGGGGGTCTATGGCTACACCTTC.

The chain links TRBV29-1 to TRBJ2-1; 9 nucleotides agree with TRBD2. CDR1 and CDR2 (germline): SQVTM, ANQGSEA. The CDR3 spans 15 residues. J gave up 5 bases and V 4 bases, and 9 bases lay outside the gene matches. The CDR3 region has the DNA TGCAGCGTTGCCCGTCGACTAGCGGAGAACAATGAGCAGTTCTTC. Protein: CSVARRLAENNEQFF.

This clone appeared a few times. This chain uses TRBV5-1 with TRBJ2-5; possible D gene TRBD2, 6 bases. The CDR3 consists of 14 residues. The germline gives CDR1 SGHRS, CDR2 YFSETQ. The germline V and J ends were trimmed by 0 bases and 2 bases, with 8 bases remaining between them. Here the CDR3 DNA reads TGCGCCAGCAGCTTGGGGGCGGGACAAGAGACCCAGTACTTC. Translating gives CASSLGAGQETQYF.

The table lists this clone with a few counts. The J gene is TRBJ2-6, the V gene TRBV7-9; 12 bases map to TRBD2. CDR1 is SEHNR, CDR2 FQNEAQ, per germline (reference sequence). V gave up 4 bases and J gave up 0 bases; unmatched junction bases: 7. This CDR3 has 19 residues. The CDR3 sequence: CASSSGTSGQSSGANVLTF. The DNA of the CDR3 is TGTGCCAGCAGCTCGGGGACTAGCGGGCAGAGCTCTGGGGCCAACGTCCTGACTTTC.

There are a few counts of this clone. This chain connects TRBV4-3 to TRBJ2-4, with 7 positions matching TRBD1. Trimming removed 0 bases from V and 0 bases from J; junction bases left unmatched: 11. CDR1 LGHNA and CDR2 YSLEER come from the germline V gene. This CDR3 spans 19 amino acids. The CDR3 reads CASSQDLTIRGIAKNIQYF. CDR3 nucleotide sequence: TGCGCCAGCAGCCAAGATCTTACCATCAGGGGGATAGCCAAAAACATTCAGTACTTC.

A few counts support this clone. The sample has other DNA sequences that encode this CDR3 too. The gene calls are TRBV30 and TRBJ2-7; 7 bases map to TRBD1. Germline V gene lookup returns CDR1 GTSNPN and CDR2 SVGIG (reference sequence). The CDR3 consists of 14 residues. V lost 3 bases, J lost 3 bases, and 8 bases stayed unmatched. As DNA, the CDR3 is TGTGCCTGGAGCGGGCTCGCAGGGGGCTACGAGCAGTACTTC. This codes for CAWSGLAGGYEQYF.

In this sample, this clone turned up a few times. Other DNA sequences in this specimen translate into the identical CDR3. This sequence joins TRBV29-1 and TRBJ2-3; 12 bases align to TRBD2. The CDR3 loop spans 14 amino acids. Germline loops: CDR1 SQVTM, CDR2 ANQGSEA. J was trimmed by 1 base and V by 4 bases; bases with no gene match: 0. The CDR3 coding sequence is TGCAGCGTTGGACTAGCGGGAGGCACAGATACGCAGTATTTT. Amino acid sequence: CSVGLAGGTDTQYF.

The gene calls are TRBV29-1 and TRBJ2-3, with 13 bases identical to TRBD2. The V segment lost 6 bases and the J segment 1 base; nucleotides outside the gene matches: 4. This CDR3 has 15 amino acids. Germline assignment: CDR1 SQVTM and CDR2 ANQGSEA. The chain's CDR3 is CSVGLAGRGTDTQYF. CDR3 DNA: TGCAGCGTGGGACTAGCGGGACGGGGCACAGATACGCAGTATTTT.